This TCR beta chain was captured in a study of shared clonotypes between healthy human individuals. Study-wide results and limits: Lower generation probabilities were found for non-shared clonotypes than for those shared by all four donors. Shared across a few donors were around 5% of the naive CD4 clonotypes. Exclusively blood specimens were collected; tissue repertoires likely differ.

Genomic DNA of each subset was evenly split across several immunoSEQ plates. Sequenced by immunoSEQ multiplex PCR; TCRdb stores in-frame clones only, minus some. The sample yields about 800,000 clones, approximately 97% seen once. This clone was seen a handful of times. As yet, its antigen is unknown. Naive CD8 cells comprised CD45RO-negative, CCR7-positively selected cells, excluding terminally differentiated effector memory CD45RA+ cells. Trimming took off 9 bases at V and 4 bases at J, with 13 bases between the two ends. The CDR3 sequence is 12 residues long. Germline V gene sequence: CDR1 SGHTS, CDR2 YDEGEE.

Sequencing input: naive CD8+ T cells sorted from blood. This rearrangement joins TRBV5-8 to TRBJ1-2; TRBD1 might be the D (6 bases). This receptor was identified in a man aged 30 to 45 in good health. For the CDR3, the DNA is TGTGCCAACGGACAGTCGAGCTATGGCTACACCTTC. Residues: CANGQSSYGYTF.